The rows below give T cell receptor beta chains drawn from one sample of a study of neurological immune-mediated disorders. One entry per CDR3 protein, called by TCRdb with MiXCR from the 5' RACE reads. The sample lists 50,000 to 55,000 distinct CDR3 sequences, 10% occurring once. Sequenced input: PBMCs. These receptors all stem from a man between 65 and 80 years old with HTLV-1-associated myelopathy (HAM/TSP). Each CDR3 is given with its conserved first and last residue. The order of the fields is V gene, D gene, clone size, J gene, CDR3 DNA, CDR3 protein. The D gene is left open where the match is weak. Only some rows state a clone size, as once, few, many or a class for expanded clones.

>TRBV3-1|TRBD1|many|TRBJ2-7
TGTGCCAGCAGCCCAGGGACAGCCCCAGGCGAGCAGTACTTC
CASSPGTAPGEQYF
>TRBV24-1|NA|NA|TRBJ2-5
TGTGCCACCAGTGATCCCTGGAGGGAAGAGACCCAGTACTTC
CATSDPWREETQYF
>TRBV29-1|NA|many|TRBJ2-2
TGCAGCGTTGTTACGAGGGGGGAGAACACCGGGGAGCTGTTTTTT
CSVVTRGENTGELFF
>TRBV6-5|NA|many|TRBJ2-5
TGTGCCAGCATGGTACCGGGCCAAGGAGGGACCCAGTACTTC
CASMVPGQGGTQYF
>TRBV20-1|NA|many|TRBJ2-7
TGCAGTGCTACCCCGGACGTAGGCTACGAGCAGTACTTC
CSATPDVGYEQYF
>TRBV20-1|TRBD1|many|TRBJ1-3
TGCAGTGCCACGGGACAGGGGAACACCATATATTTT
CSATGQGNTIYF
>TRBV20-1|TRBD2|many|TRBJ2-7
TGCAGTGCTAGGGATGACGCTGGCGGGAGGGCCTACGAGCAGTACTTC
CSARDDAGGRAYEQYF
>TRBV7-6|NA|many|TRBJ1-5
TGTGCCAGCAGCGTCGGACCCTATCAGCCCCAGCATTTT
CASSVGPYQPQHF
>TRBV20-1|NA|many|TRBJ2-7
TGCAGCCGTCACGGACAGTCGCTTTCCGAGCAGTACTTC
CSRHGQSLSEQYF
>TRBV20-1|NA|many|TRBJ2-6
TGCAGTGCTAGAGATCGGGTAGGGGGGTACTCTGGGGCCAACGTCCTGACTTTC
CSARDRVGGYSGANVLTF
>TRBV3-1|TRBD2|medium-sized|TRBJ2-3
TGTGCCAGCAGCCGTCTAGCGGGAGATGGAGATACGCAGTATTTT
CASSRLAGDGDTQYF
>TRBV28|NA|many|TRBJ2-7
TGTGCCAGCAGTCAGCAGGTGGGCAGGTTCTACGAGCAGTACTTC
CASSQQVGRFYEQYF
>TRBV5-1|NA|NA|TRBJ1-5
TGCGCCAGCAGCTTGGCACAGACCGGTCAGACCCAGCATTTT
CASSLAQTGQTQHF
>TRBV4-3|NA|few|TRBJ2-1
TGCGCCAGCAGCCAATCCCGGGGGCATGAGCAGTTCTTC
CASSQSRGHEQFF
>TRBV27|TRBD1|many|TRBJ2-1
TGTGCCAGCAGACGCGAGGCAGGGGGCGGGTGGGTGTCCGATGAGCAGTTCTTC
CASRREAGGGWVSDEQFF
>TRBV28|TRBD1|many|TRBJ2-7
TGTGCCAGCAGTTTATATTCGCGACAGGGTTTTTTCGAGCAGTACTTC
CASSLYSRQGFFEQYF
>TRBV27|NA|many|TRBJ1-5
TGTGCCAGCAGGACCGGGGGTGGGCAGCCCCAGCATTTT
CASRTGGGQPQHF
>TRBV5-1|NA|many|TRBJ2-6
TGCGCCAGCAGCTTGTCCGGGGCCAACGTCCTGACTTTC
CASSLSGANVLTF
>TRBV20-1|NA|many|TRBJ2-3
TGCAGTGCCAAGAGCGGCACAGATACGCAGTATTTT
CSAKSGTDTQYF
>TRBV6-5|NA|many|TRBJ2-2
TGTGCCAGCAGGGTCCCTAGTGGCACCGGGGAGCTGTTTTTT
CASRVPSGTGELFF
>TRBV12-3/TRBV12-4|TRBD2|many|TRBJ2-2
TGTGCCAGCAGGGTAGCGGGGCCGAACACCGGGGAGCTGTTTTTT
CASRVAGPNTGELFF
>TRBV20-1|NA|many|TRBJ2-4
TGCAGTGCCCTAAAGGACTTAAACATTCAGTACTTC
CSALKDLNIQYF
>TRBV14|NA|many|TRBJ2-3
TGTGCCAGCAGCCAAGGAACTGGCACAGATACGCAGTATTTT
CASSQGTGTDTQYF
>TRBV5-1|TRBD1|NA|TRBJ1-6
TGCGCCAGCAGCTTAGTGACAGGGGAACCTTCACACCTCCACTTT
CASSLVTGEPSHLHF
>TRBV3-1|NA|many|TRBJ1-5
TGTGCCAGCGCCACAGGGTGGAATCAGCCCCAGCATTTT
CASATGWNQPQHF
>TRBV20-1|NA|NA|TRBJ2-1
TGCAGTGCTAGAGATGATGACAATGAGCAGTTCTTC
CSARDDDNEQFF
>TRBV12-3/TRBV12-4|TRBD2|many|TRBJ2-1
TGTGCCAGCAGCGGACTAGCGCTTAATGAGCAGTTCTTC
CASSGLALNEQFF
>TRBV7-9|TRBD1|few|TRBJ2-1
TGTGCCAGCAGCAAAGGGACAGGGAACAATGAGCAGTTCTTC
CASSKGTGNNEQFF
>TRBV20-1|NA|many|TRBJ2-1
TGCAGTGCTGGACGCTTAGCTTTTGAGGATGAGCAGTTCTTC
CSAGRLAFEDEQFF
>TRBV6-1|TRBD1|many|TRBJ2-5
TGTGCCAGCAGCAGGGGGAAAGAGACCCAGTACTTC
CASSRGKETQYF
>TRBV18|NA|many|TRBJ2-3
TGTGCCAGCTCACCACGGGGGGCGATGACAGATACGCAGTATTTT
CASSPRGAMTDTQYF
>TRBV12-3/TRBV12-4|NA|medium-sized|TRBJ1-1
TGTGCCAGCAGTTTCTTAGGGGGGGACGCTTTCTTT
CASSFLGGDAFF
>TRBV20-1|NA|many|TRBJ1-5
TGCAGTGCTAGTAGCCCCGGGGGCCCCTATCAGCCCCAGCATTTT
CSASSPGGPYQPQHF
>TRBV10-3|TRBD2|many|TRBJ2-1
TGTGCCATCAGGGATGCTAGCGGGAGGGTGTATGAGCAGTTCTTC
CAIRDASGRVYEQFF
>TRBV20-1|NA|many|TRBJ2-1
TGCAGTGTCGACGGACAGCTCAATGAGCAGTTCTTC
CSVDGQLNEQFF
>TRBV20-1|TRBD1|many|TRBJ2-1
TGCAGTGCTACGACAGGGGGTGAGGACAATGAGCAGTTCTTC
CSATTGGEDNEQFF
>TRBV7-9|TRBD2|many|TRBJ2-3
TGTGCCAGCAGCCACCTAGCGGGAGCTTTGACAGATACGCAGTATTTT
CASSHLAGALTDTQYF
>TRBV28|TRBD2|many|TRBJ2-5
TGTGCCAGCAGCTCCGGACTAGCGGGGTCGGAGACCCAGTACTTC
CASSSGLAGSETQYF
>TRBV7-2|NA|many|TRBJ2-5
TGTGCCAGCAGCTTAACAAATTCCGGGAGCACCAAGACCCAGTACTTC
CASSLTNSGSTKTQYF
>TRBV19|TRBD1|few|TRBJ2-1
TGTGCCAGTAGTATGGTGACAGGGGTCGATGAGCAGTTCTTC
CASSMVTGVDEQFF
>TRBV9|NA|many|TRBJ2-5
TGTGCCAGCAGCGTAGGGCACCAGGAGGAGACCCAGTACTTC
CASSVGHQEETQYF
>TRBV7-9|TRBD1|many|TRBJ2-5
TGTGCCAGCAGCCCAGACAGGGCAGAGACCCAGTACTTC
CASSPDRAETQYF
>TRBV27|NA|many|TRBJ2-1
TGTGCCAGCAGTTACCCCCCCGGTAATGAGCAGTTCTTC
CASSYPPGNEQFF
>TRBV5-1|NA|many|TRBJ1-6
TGCGCCAGCAGCGTTGACAGCTCCTATAATTCACCCCTCCACTTT
CASSVDSSYNSPLHF
>TRBV4-1|TRBD2|many|TRBJ2-1
TGCGCCAGCAGCCGTAGGACTAGCGGTATCTACAATGAGCAGTTCTTC
CASSRRTSGIYNEQFF
>TRBV5-1|NA|many|TRBJ2-4
TGCGCCAGCAGCTTGGAGAGAAACATTCAGTACTTC
CASSLERNIQYF
>TRBV11-2|NA|many|TRBJ2-3
TGTGCCAGCAGCTCTATCGGGGTAACGCAGTATTTT
CASSSIGVTQYF
>TRBV5-1|NA|many|TRBJ2-1
TGCGCCAGCAGCAATGGACCGGTGGCCTCCTACAATGAGCAGTTCTTC
CASSNGPVASYNEQFF
>TRBV24-1|NA|many|TRBJ1-5
TGTGCCACCAGTGGAGTCGGGGTGGATCAGCCCCAGCATTTT
CATSGVGVDQPQHF
>TRBV24-1|TRBD2|many|TRBJ2-1
TGTGCCACCAGTGGCCGCCCGGGACTAGCGCCCCTATTC
CATSGRPGLAPLF
>TRBV29-1|TRBD2|few|TRBJ2-5
TGCAGCGTTGTTCCGGGAGGGGAGACCCAGTACTTC
CSVVPGGETQYF
>TRBV3-1|TRBD1|many|TRBJ1-6
TGTGCCAGCAGCCCGACAGGGGCCCATAATTCACCCCTCCACTTT
CASSPTGAHNSPLHF
>TRBV28|NA|many|TRBJ1-1
TGTGCCAGCGCCGGGTTTTTAGGCACTGAAGCTTTCTTT
CASAGFLGTEAFF
>TRBV7-9|NA|many|TRBJ1-5
TGTGCCAGCAGCTTTGCAGGAAAGCCCCAGCATTTT
CASSFAGKPQHF